Each of the 12 T cell receptor beta chains below was sequenced from the same sample in a study of OX40 agonist ivuxolimab in advanced cancers. Clones were read by immunoSEQ multiplex PCR, and TCRdb kept only the in-frame ones, dropping some. The table shows tens of thousands of clones, with 85% to 95% occurring only once. Sequenced material: CD4+ or CD8+ T cells sorted from blood, taken in a trial of the OX40 agonist ivuxolimab. These TCRs come from an adult with an advanced solid tumor such as melanoma, head and neck, liver or kidney cancer.

This sequence joins TRBV5-6 and TRBJ1-4; maybe TRBD1 (5 bases). Per the germline V gene, CDR1 is SGHDT and CDR2 is YYEEEE. With 4 bases removed from V and 10 bases from J, the gap between germline ends came to 8 bases. This CDR3 comprises 11 residues. The CDR3 DNA is TGTGCCAGCAGCGAGAGGGGAAAACTGTTTTTT. Translated, it gives CASSERGKLFF.

This rearrangement joins TRBV15 to TRBJ2-1, with unresolved D. This CDR3 region has 14 residues. Germline assignment: CDR1 LNHNV and CDR2 YYDKDF (reference sequence). Trimming pared 4 bases from V and 10 bases from J, leaving 17 bases between. The CDR3 DNA reads as TGTGCCACCAGCAATACATTCCTTAGCTTCGAGCAGTTCTTC. It is translated as CATSNTFLSFEQFF.

The rearrangement links TRBV4-1 to TRBJ2-2; D gene uncertain. CDR3 size: 15 residues. The germline V and J ends were trimmed by 1 base and 4 bases, with 10 bases remaining between them. Per germline, CDR1 MGHRA and CDR2 YSYEKL. CDR3 residues: CASSQGGIGTGELFF. For the CDR3, the DNA is TGCGCCAGCAGCCAAGGGGGTATAGGCACCGGGGAGCTGTTTTTT.

This clone has only one observation. The chain joins TRBV6-1 to TRBJ1-2, with no clear D. Trimming pared 0 bases from V and 5 bases from J, leaving 7 bases between. CDR1 and CDR2 (germline): MNHNS, SASEGT. The CDR3 spans 13 residues. CDR3 loop: CASSEARGYGYTF. The CDR3 DNA reads TGTGCCAGCAGTGAAGCGCGAGGGTATGGCTACACCTTC.

The chain is built from TRBV4-1 and TRBJ2-7; possibly TRBD2 for D (5 bases). Germline V gene lookup returns CDR1 MGHRA and CDR2 YSYEKL. The V and J ends lost 6 bases and 4 bases respectively, with 13 bases between them. The CDR3 sequence is 13 residues long. The CDR3 nucleotides read TGCGCCAGCAGTCCCGGAGGCAGTTACGAGCAGTACTTC. Protein sequence: CASSPGGSYEQYF.

The chain employs TRBV28 and TRBJ1-1; 8 nucleotides align to TRBD1. Trimming removed 3 bases from V and 0 bases from J; junction bases left unmatched: 3. This CDR3 is built from 15 residues. The germline gives CDR1 MDHEN, CDR2 SYDVKM. The CDR3 bases are TGTGCCAGCAGTTTGGGACAGGTCTTGAACACTGAAGCTTTCTTT. This encodes CASSLGQVLNTEAFF.

The CDR3 coding sequence is TGTGCCAGCAGTTTTTCAGACAGCAATCAGCCCCAGCATTTT. Protein sequence: CASSFSDSNQPQHF. The chain joins TRBV27 to TRBJ1-5; D is undetermined. The CDR3 loop spans 14 amino acids. The germline CDR1 and CDR2 sequences are MNHEY and SMNVEV (reference sequence). The V end was cut by 3 bases, the J end by 1 base, with 7 bases between.

V gene TRBV29-1 combines with J gene TRBJ2-7; tentative D call: TRBD1 (5 bases). The CDR3 is 12 residues long. Germline V gene data show CDR1 as SQVTM and CDR2 as ANQGSEA. V was pared by 0 bases and J by 3 bases, with 6 bases between. The CDR3 is CSVEDDSYEQYF. CDR3 bases: TGCAGCGTTGAAGATGACAGCTACGAGCAGTACTTC.

The table lists this clone with a few counts. This chain connects TRBV4-1 to TRBJ2-7; maybe TRBD2 (6 bases). The germline CDR1 and CDR2 sequences are MGHRA and YSYEKL. The CDR3 covers 15 residues. The germline V and J ends were trimmed by 3 bases and 4 bases, with 16 bases remaining between them. The CDR3 DNA reads as TGCGCCAGCAGCCATTTACTGGGACTGGGGTACGAGCAGTACTTC. Residues: CASSHLLGLGYEQYF.

This chain uses TRBV19 with TRBJ2-1; a weak D match, TRBD1 (5 bases). Between the trimmed V and J ends, which lost 4 bases and 8 bases, there was a span of 9 bases. Germline V lookup: CDR1 LNHDA, CDR2 SQIVND (reference sequence). The CDR3 runs to 12 residues. The DNA of the CDR3 is TGTGCCAGTAGTACCCAGGGCGATGAGCAGTTCTTC. Its protein product is CASSTQGDEQFF.

The rearrangement uses TRBV27 and TRBJ2-7, with D maybe TRBD1 (8 bases). V lost 5 bases and J lost 0, with 23 bases in between. CDR3 length: 18 amino acids. The V gene's germline CDR1 is MNHEY and CDR2 SMNVEV (reference sequence). The CDR3 DNA is TGTGCCAGCAGTACAGGACAGGGAGGGACCATGAGCTCCTACGAGCAGTACTTC. Translating gives CASSTGQGGTMSSYEQYF.

The chain has TRBV5-1 and TRBJ1-1; D is unclear. Trimming removed 1 base at V and 0 bases at J, with 10 bases between. This CDR3 is built from 15 residues. Per germline, CDR1 SGHRS and CDR2 YFSETQ. In DNA, the CDR3 is TGCGCCAGCAGCTTGAATGACGGTTTGAACACTGAAGCTTTCTTT. It specifies CASSLNDGLNTEAFF.